These 5 T cell receptor beta chains originate from one sample sequenced in a study of blood T cells in healthy people across ages. Primers used in a second PCR of about 6 to 11 cycles were a sample-barcoded 5' primer and a J-beta primer mix. TCRdb re-called the 5' RACE reads through MiXCR, storing one row per CDR3 protein. The sample has roughly 1,000,000 distinct CDR3 sequences, less than 25% seen once. In addition, the sample was reused for a study of T cells of mothers and their children.

The sample taken for sequencing was blood. The receptors were gathered from a girl aged 2-10 years in good health.

The chain combines TRBV6-1 with TRBJ1-1, with D possibly TRBD1 on 5 matching bases. This CDR3 has 13 residues. The V end lost 7 bases, the J end lost 8 bases, and 17 bases lay between the germline ends. Germline CDR1 reads MNHNS; CDR2 reads SASEGT. The CDR3 DNA reads TGTGCCAGCACCAACCCAATGGGGGGAGAAGCTTTCTTT. Its protein product is CASTNPMGGEAFF.

This chain links TRBV7-2 with TRBJ1-1, with 10 bases matching TRBD1. This CDR3 spans 14 amino acids. Germline values: CDR1 SGHTA, CDR2 FQGNSA. V trimming: 7 bases; J trimming: 7 bases; junction bases outside the gene matches: 9. As DNA, the CDR3 is TGTGCCAGCACCTTGGGACAGGGGATGGGTGAAGCTTTCTTT. The encoded protein is CASTLGQGMGEAFF.

The DNA for the CDR3 is TGCGCCAGCAGGCCCCACCCACAGAACACTGAAGCTTTCTTT. As protein: CASRPHPQNTEAFF. The chain joins TRBV5-1 to TRBJ1-1; unclear D gene. Trimming took 5 bases from V and 1 from J, leaving 12 bases between them. Germline CDR1 SGHRS, CDR2 YFSETQ. The CDR3 spans 14 residues.

V usage is TRBV29-1 and J usage is TRBJ2-5; no definite D call. Near its end, the DNA agrees better with TRBJ2-7, so the J call may be wrong. This CDR3 is built from 14 residues. The germline CDR1 and CDR2 sequences are SQVTM and ANQGSEA. DNA of the CDR3: TGCAGCGTGCTCCGGGCTGCGGATCCCTACGAGCAGTACTTC. Protein sequence: CSVLRAADPYEQYF.

This clonotype has more than one count but fewer than ten. The V call is TRBV4-1, the J call TRBJ2-3; D ambiguous. V was trimmed by 0 bases and J by 1 base, leaving 11 bases between them. From germline, CDR1 is MGHRA and CDR2 YSYEKL. This CDR3 region has 16 residues. The DNA for the CDR3 is TGCGCCAGCAGCCAAGATGGAAGCGTGGGCACAGATACGCAGTATTTT. Encoded protein: CASSQDGSVGTDTQYF.